This TCR beta chain was obtained from a study of blood T cell repertoires in COVID-19 (TCRdb year 2020). For context, the study as a whole: Collaborator samples came from the United States, Italy and Spain and covered acute and convalescent phases of COVID-19. The material from the prospective study consisted of cDNA or gDNA derived from T cells, B-cell-depleted T cells, or PBMCs. Deeply sampled blood TCRbeta repertoires from subjects exposed to, actively infected with, or recovered from COVID-19 were included in the dataset. The repertoires were released in a freely available public database meant as a resource for research on the immune response to SARS-CoV-2. Samples were obtained from the ongoing ImmuneRACE study (first 160 participants) and from 1,254 subjects provided by 6 global collaborators. Sample metadata almost always included a de-identified subject ID, COVID-19 status, age in years and sex. Where available, HLA class I and class II types were obtained from metadata supplied by the sample provider rather than from assay-based typing.

V lost 6 bases and J lost 1 base; the stretch between them is 12 bases long. The CDR3 measures 15 amino acids from cysteine to phenylalanine. Of all the DNA, just the CDR3 is kept, 45 bases in frame from base 1. According to the germline V gene, CDR1 reads MDHEN and CDR2 reads SYDVKM. The immunoSEQ Assay, a bias-controlled multiplex PCR, was used to amplify TCRbeta CDR3 regions from genomic DNA. On the study's bioinformatics: The number of nucleated cells in each sample was estimated by amplification of reference gene primers within the assay. To quantify the absolute abundance of each unique TCRbeta CDR3 rearrangement, sequence reads were collapsed and filtered. For each sample, productive Simpson clonality was calculated by taking the square root of Simpson's diversity index across productive rearrangements. In its TCRdb copy, this immuneACCESS table keeps in-frame sequences only and misses some clones. Where compared with another copy, unresolved V genes explain less than half of these, and the others have no known cause. Clone size and V and J calls were adopted from that table, with D and trimming inferred from the DNA. The sample records about 250,000 clones, roughly 80% of which are singletons. The biggest ten clones account for around 8.9% of the sample.

On this clone: The specificity of this receptor is unknown. The record has no base qualities; no much larger clone is one base away.

Beyond this particular receptor, the publication reports: The quantity of clinical and demographic metadata differed by source and by participant and was supplied without curation.

The collaborating institutions used their own protocols to collect whole blood in K2EDTA tubes. Collaborator samples were shipped for TCRbeta analysis as frozen whole blood, isolated PBMCs, or DNA extracted from either sample type. The sequence joins TRBV28 to TRBJ2-2; 6 matching bases give a weak D call of TRBD1. The receptor comes from an older man with acute or convalescent COVID-19. Sequenced input: peripheral blood. The nucleotides are TGTGCCAGCAGCTTACAGGGCCTGAACACCGGGGAGCTGTTTTTT. The encoded protein is CASSLQGLNTGELFF.